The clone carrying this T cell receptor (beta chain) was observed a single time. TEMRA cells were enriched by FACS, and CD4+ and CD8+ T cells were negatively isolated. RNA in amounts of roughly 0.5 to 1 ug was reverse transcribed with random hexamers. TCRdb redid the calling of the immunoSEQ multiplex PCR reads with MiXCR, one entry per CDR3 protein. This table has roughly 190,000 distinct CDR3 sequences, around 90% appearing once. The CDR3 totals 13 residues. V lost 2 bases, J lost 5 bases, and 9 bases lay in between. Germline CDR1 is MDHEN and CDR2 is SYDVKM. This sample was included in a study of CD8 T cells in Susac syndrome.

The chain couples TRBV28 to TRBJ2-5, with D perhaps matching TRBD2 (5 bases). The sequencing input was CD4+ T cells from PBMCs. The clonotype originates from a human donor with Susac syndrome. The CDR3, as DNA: TGTGCCAGCAGTTTAGTAGCGTTGGAGACCCAGTACTTC. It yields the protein CASSLVALETQYF.